The present T cell receptor beta chain was sequenced within a study of cytomegalovirus exposure and HLA in healthy donors. The PCR was carried out with 60 Vbeta primers and 13 Jbeta primers. The repertoire was sequenced with immunoSEQ multiplex PCR; TCRdb's copy has only in-frame clones and lacks some. The sample lists about 180,000 clones; around 77% were seen once. Likely unrecorded immune exposures existed in these nominally healthy donors. As regards this clone: Its antigen remains unknown.

The V gene's germline CDR1 is MNHNY and CDR2 SVGAGI (reference sequence). The CDR3 runs 16 residues. V was trimmed by 2 bases and J by 2 bases, leaving 14 bases between them. Study-wide results and caveats: Analysis was performed later, and it showed HLA-associated TCR beta chains to be more clonally expanded than equally common others. HLA restriction was apparent for most CMV-associated TCR beta chains in a later analysis. In a later analysis, parvovirus B19, influenza, CMV and Epstein-Barr virus appeared linked to several top co-occurrence clusters.

The chain combines TRBV6-6 with TRBJ2-3; the D gene is possibly TRBD2 (5 bases). This clonotype was sampled from a man in his 60s in good health and CMV-seronegative. The material sequenced was PBMCs. The CDR3 nucleotides read TGTGCCAGCAGTTACAGGGCGGGCCAACTCACAGATACGCAGTATTTT. It is translated as CASSYRAGQLTDTQYF.